One sample yielded the 21 T cell receptor beta chains listed below, sequenced in a study of cytomegalovirus exposure and HLA in healthy donors. Vbeta (60) and Jbeta (13) primers were used in the PCR. Repertoires were generated with immunoSEQ multiplex PCR, while TCRdb's copy carries only in-frame clones and drops some. The data show roughly 110,000 clones, roughly four fifths seen once. Sequencing was carried out using PBMCs. Source of these receptors: a man aged 50-59 years in good health and CMV-seronegative.

The V gene is TRBV6-5, the J gene TRBJ1-1, with 7 bases lining up with TRBD1. This CDR3 spans 15 amino acids. The V segment lost 6 bases and the J segment 4 bases; nucleotides outside the gene matches: 11. CDR1 and CDR2 from the germline V gene are MNHEY and SVGAGI. The CDR3 DNA follows: TGTGCCAGCAGGACCCGACAGGGAATAAGCACTGAAGCTTTCTTT. It encodes CASRTRQGISTEAFF.

Note on this clone: Sequence at one end of the junction differs from germline and may be a read error. In DNA, the CDR3 is TGTGCCAGTAGTCTGGGACAGTATAGCAATAAGCCCCAGCATTTT. This translates into CASSLGQYSNKPQHF. This sequence joins TRBV19 and TRBJ1-5; TRBD1 agrees at 7 bases. The germline V gene has CDR1 LNHDA and CDR2 SQIVND (reference sequence). This CDR3 contains 15 residues.

The CDR3 DNA is TGCGCCAGCAGCCCTAATGGAGATAACTATGGCTACACCTTC. Protein: CASSPNGDNYGYTF. The chain has TRBV5-1 and TRBJ1-2; no definite D call. Germline V CDR1 and CDR2: SGHRS, YFSETQ. The CDR3 length is 14 residues. The V gene lost 4 bases and the J gene lost 1 base, with 11 bases spanning the gap.

About this clone: The junction and the germline gene differ at one end; a read error may be behind it. The J gene is TRBJ2-7, the V gene TRBV7-9, with D maybe TRBD1 (7 bases). The CDR3 length is 12 residues. CDR1 is SEHNR, CDR2 FQNEAQ, per germline (reference sequence). The CDR3 nucleotides are TGTTCCAGCAGCCCGGGGGACAGTTCTTTGTACTTC. Amino acids: CSSSPGDSSLYF. The full variable domain, with the rest looked up from reference TRBV7-9 and TRBJ2-7, is DTGVSQNPRHKITKRGQNVTFRCDPISEHNRLYWYRQTLGQGPEFLTYFQNEAQLEKSRLLSDRFSAERPKGSFSTLEIQRTEQGDSAMYLCSSSPGDSSLYFGPGTRLTVT.

The CDR3: CASRATDTQYF. CDR3 DNA sequence: TGTGCCAGCAGAGCCACAGATACGCAGTATTTT. V gene TRBV28 combines with J gene TRBJ2-3, with unresolved D. This CDR3 is 11 amino acids long. With 6 bases removed from V and 2 bases from J, the gap between germline ends came to 3 bases. Germline CDR1 reads MDHEN; CDR2 reads SYDVKM. The full variable domain, rest sourced from reference TRBV28 and TRBJ2-3, is DVKVTQSSRYLVKRTGEKVFLECVQDMDHENMFWYRQDPGLGLRLIYFSYDVKMKEKGDIPEGYSVSREKKERFSLILESASTNQTSMYLCASRATDTQYFGPGTRLTVL.

This clone turned up a few times. This chain links TRBV4-1 with TRBJ2-1, with D possibly being TRBD1 (5 bases). The CDR3 has 15 amino acids. Germline V lookup: CDR1 MGHRA, CDR2 YSYEKL. Trimming took off 0 bases at V and 6 bases at J, with 12 bases between the two ends. The CDR3 loop reads CASSQDWGRSNEQFF. The CDR3 DNA sequence: TGCGCCAGCAGCCAAGATTGGGGCAGGTCCAATGAGCAGTTCTTC.

The genes are TRBV6-1 and TRBJ2-5; 9 nucleotides agree with TRBD1. The V and J ends lost 3 bases and 3 bases, in that order; junction bases with no gene match: 5. The CDR3 runs 15 residues. Germline CDR1 and CDR2: MNHNS and SASEGT. In DNA, the CDR3 is TGTGCCAGCAGTGACAGGGGACAGGGCGAAGAGACCCAGTACTTC. Translation gives CASSDRGQGEETQYF.

The rearrangement links TRBV18 to TRBJ2-7; D perhaps matches TRBD1 (5 bases). The CDR3 runs to 12 residues. CDR1 and CDR2 from the germline V gene are KGHSH and LQKENI. The V gene lost 6 bases and the J gene lost 5 bases, with 11 bases spanning the gap. CDR3 protein: CASSVSRDEQYF. The CDR3 bases are TGTGCCAGCTCCGTTTCCAGGGACGAGCAGTACTTC.

The chain has TRBV6-1 and TRBJ1-2; D not resolved. This CDR3 has 12 amino acids. Trimming shortened V by 6 bases and J by 3 bases, and 8 bases separated the two germline ends. CDR1 and CDR2 (germline): MNHNS, SASEGT. The CDR3, as DNA: TGTGCCAGCAGCCCGAGTGACTATGGCTACACCTTC. It is translated as CASSPSDYGYTF.

This clone ranks as medium-sized. This chain connects TRBV2 to TRBJ1-1; D gene unclear. The germline gives CDR1 SNHLY, CDR2 FYNNEI. CDR3 size: 13 residues. V lost 6 bases to trimming and J lost 0 bases, with 8 bases between them. In DNA form, the CDR3 reads TGTGCCAGCAGACACCCGATGAACACTGAAGCTTTCTTT. This codes for CASRHPMNTEAFF.

The chain has TRBV19 and TRBJ1-6; 7 nucleotides align to TRBD1. V dropped 4 bases and J dropped 8; count of bases not matched to a gene: 5. Germline V gives CDR1 LNHDA, CDR2 SQIVND (reference sequence). The CDR3 runs 14 residues. In DNA form, the CDR3 reads TGTGCCAGTAGTACCAGGGACAGCGATTCACCCCTCCACTTT. Amino acid sequence: CASSTRDSDSPLHF.

The CDR3 nucleotides are TGTGCCACTTCCCCGGGGGGGCGGAGCTCCTACGAGCAGTACGTC. This sequence encodes CATSPGGRSSYEQYV. V usage is TRBV10-3 and J usage is TRBJ2-7, with TRBD2 matching 8 bases. Germline loops: CDR1 ENHRY, CDR2 SYGVKD. CDR3 size: 15 residues. With V trimmed by 10 bases and J by 0 bases, 11 bases remained unmatched.

The chain couples TRBV6-5 to TRBJ1-2, with D maybe TRBD1 (5 bases). The CDR3 has 13 amino acids. The germline CDR1 and CDR2 sequences are MNHEY and SVGAGI. V lost 6 bases and J 6 bases, leaving 14 bases between the germline ends. The CDR3 is CASRSGGLDGYTF. The CDR3 DNA is TGTGCCAGCAGGAGCGGGGGGTTGGATGGCTACACCTTC.

The table lists this clone with a few counts. The J gene is TRBJ1-2, the V gene TRBV5-6; 9 bases agree with TRBD1. V lost 4 bases, J lost 6 bases, and 4 bases stayed unmatched. The CDR3 contains 13 residues. Germline CDR1 and CDR2: SGHDT and YYEEEE. The CDR3 region is CASSKGQGDGYTF. The DNA of the CDR3 is TGTGCCAGCAGCAAGGGACAGGGAGATGGCTACACCTTC.

In DNA, the CDR3 is TGTGCCAGTAGCCCGGACAGAGGGCAGCCCCAGCATTTT. It specifies CASSPDRGQPQHF. This chain connects TRBV19 to TRBJ1-5, with D tentatively TRBD1 (6 bases). The V and J ends lost 6 bases and 7 bases respectively, with 13 bases between them. Per the germline V gene, CDR1 is LNHDA and CDR2 is SQIVND (reference sequence). The CDR3 runs 13 residues.

The chain has TRBV6-5 and TRBJ2-3; perhaps TRBD2 as D (6 bases). V was pared by 8 bases and J by 0 bases, with 15 bases between. The CDR3 contains 15 residues. Germline V gives CDR1 MNHEY, CDR2 SVGAGI. Here the CDR3 DNA reads TGTGCCAGCCGGGGACTTCTTGCCAGCACAGATACGCAGTATTTT. It codes for CASRGLLASTDTQYF.

The V and J genes are TRBV7-9 and TRBJ2-1, with a tentative D call TRBD2 (6 bases). Germline-derived CDR1 and CDR2 are SEHNR and FQNEAQ (reference sequence). Trimming took off 8 bases at V and 4 bases at J, with 18 bases between the two ends. This CDR3 spans 15 amino acids. CDR3 nucleotides: TGTGCCAGCGCTAACCGCGGGACGGTGTACAATGAGCAGTTCTTC. This sequence encodes CASANRGTVYNEQFF. Filled out from reference TRBV7-9 and TRBJ2-1, the complete variable domain reads DTGVSQNPRHKITKRGQNVTFRCDPISEHNRLYWYRQTLGQGPEFLTYFQNEAQLEKSRLLSDRFSAERPKGSFSTLEIQRTEQGDSAMYLCASANRGTVYNEQFFGPGTRLTVL.

The rearrangement links TRBV10-3 to TRBJ1-3; unclear D gene. The CDR3 length is 15 residues. CDR1 ENHRY and CDR2 SYGVKD come from the germline V gene. Trimming pared 7 bases from V and 0 bases from J, leaving 13 bases between. The CDR3 sequence: CAITPDRSSGNTIYF. CDR3 nucleotides: TGTGCCATCACCCCCGACCGGAGCTCTGGAAACACCATATATTTT.

The rearrangement joins TRBV4-1 to TRBJ1-1, with 11 positions matching TRBD1. V dropped 1 base and J dropped 5; count of bases not matched to a gene: 3. The CDR3 extends over 15 amino acids. CDR1 MGHRA and CDR2 YSYEKL come from the germline V gene. As DNA, the CDR3 is TGCGCCAGCAGCCAAGTTGGGACAGGGGGAACTGAAGCTTTCTTT. Translated: CASSQVGTGGTEAFF.

V is TRBV10-1 and J is TRBJ2-1; 12 bases fit TRBD2. V dropped 4 bases and J dropped 4; count of bases not matched to a gene: 2. The germline V gene has CDR1 WNHNN and CDR2 SYGVQD (reference sequence). This CDR3 has 15 residues. The chain's CDR3 is CASSAGTSGYNEQFF. In DNA form, the CDR3 reads TGCGCCAGCAGTGCCGGGACTAGCGGGTACAATGAGCAGTTCTTC.

The chain has TRBV11-1 and TRBJ1-1; tentative D call: TRBD1 (5 bases). V lost 3 bases and J lost 1, with 6 bases in between. CDR3 length equals 13 residues. Germline loops: CDR1 SGHAT, CDR2 FQDESV (reference sequence). For the CDR3, the DNA is TGTGCCAGCAGCTTCCAGGGGAACACTGAAGCTTTCTTT. It specifies CASSFQGNTEAFF.